The 28 T cell receptor beta chains below were found in one sample sequenced in a study of shared clonotypes between healthy human individuals. Using immunoSEQ multiplex PCR, the repertoire was profiled, and TCRdb retains in-frame clones only, with some absent. This table holds more than 900,000 clones, more than 75% found once. Input material: memory CD4+ T cells from PBMCs. Subset reported: CD45RA-negative fraction. Receptors originate from a man in his late teens or twenties in good health. Some clones in this sample may be carry-over from other donors' samples.

This clone was observed a single time. This chain joins TRBV4-2 and TRBJ2-7; TRBD2 agrees at 10 bases. The CDR3 consists of 15 residues. In germline, CDR1 is LGHNA, CDR2 YNFKEQ. V was pared by 1 base and J by 5 bases, with 5 bases of the junction left unmatched. CDR3 bases: TGTGCCAGCAGCCAAGGGACTAGCGGTGTCCACGAGCAGTACTTC. Its translation is CASSQGTSGVHEQYF.

The V gene is TRBV5-1, the J gene TRBJ1-1; D uncertain. Trimming removed 0 bases at V and 4 bases at J, with 10 bases between. The CDR3 consists of 14 residues. Germline V gene lookup returns CDR1 SGHRS and CDR2 YFSETQ. CDR3 nucleotide sequence: TGCGCCAGCAGCTTGGTTGGGTCCGGCACTGAAGCTTTCTTT. It specifies CASSLVGSGTEAFF.

In this sample, this clone turned up a few times. The CDR3 sequence is CASNKQPNTEAFF. The CDR3, as DNA: TGTGCCAGCAACAAACAGCCGAACACTGAAGCTTTCTTT. The V gene is TRBV27, the J gene TRBJ1-1; D unclear. Trimming left V 7 bases short and J 1 base short, with 10 bases between. The CDR3 is made up of 13 amino acids. From germline, CDR1 is MNHEY and CDR2 SMNVEV (reference sequence).

The chain links TRBV30 to TRBJ1-2, with a weak D call TRBD1 (6 bases). The CDR3 loop spans 13 amino acids. From germline, CDR1 is GTSNPN and CDR2 SVGIG (reference sequence). Deletions cut 2 bases from V and 7 bases from J, with 14 bases between. The CDR3 DNA follows: TGTGCCTGGAGTCCCGAGACAGGCTCTGGCTACACCTTC. Its protein product is CAWSPETGSGYTF.

This clone was recorded a few times. The V and J genes are TRBV11-1 and TRBJ1-1; 7 nucleotides line up with TRBD1. CDR1 is SGHAT and CDR2 is FQDESV in the germline V gene (reference sequence). The length of the CDR3 is 15 residues. Trimming took 2 bases from V and 7 from J; bases not matched to a gene: 10. The CDR3 nucleotides read TGTGCCAGCAGCTTAAGCAGACAGGGCAGGGGTGAAGCTTTCTTT. Protein sequence: CASSLSRQGRGEAFF. Using reference TRBV11-1 and TRBJ1-1 for the parts outside the CDR3, the full variable domain is EAEVAQSPRYKITEKSQAVAFWCDPISGHATLYWYRQILGQGPELLVQFQDESVVDDSQLPKDRFSAERLKGVDSTLKIQPAELGDSAMYLCASSLSRQGRGEAFFGQGTRLTVV.

The chain couples TRBV7-8 to TRBJ1-4; no clear D gene. Germline CDR1 is SGHVS and CDR2 is FQNEAQ. The germline V and J ends were trimmed by 5 bases and 6 bases, with 13 bases remaining between them. This CDR3 is 14 amino acids long. CDR3 nucleotides: TGTGCCAGCAGCCCGGAGGGCAACTATGAAAAACTGTTTTTT. Protein product: CASSPEGNYEKLFF. Drawing the rest from reference TRBV7-8 and TRBJ1-4, the complete variable domain is GAGVSQSPRYKVAKRGQDVALRCDPISGHVSLFWYQQALGQGPEFLTYFQNEAQLDKSGLPSDRFFAERPEGSVSTLKIQRTQQEDSAVYLCASSPEGNYEKLFFGSGTQLSVL.

CDR3 sequence: CASSLVGDTVEAFF. The CDR3 DNA sequence: TGCGCCAGCAGCTTGGTGGGGGACACAGTCGAAGCTTTCTTT. The chain combines TRBV5-1 with TRBJ1-1, with a tentative D call TRBD1 (6 bases). Trimming stripped 0 bases from V and 8 bases from J, with 14 bases between. The CDR3 has 14 amino acids. The germline V gene encodes CDR1 SGHRS and CDR2 YFSETQ.

This clone was recorded a few times. A read error is possible here, since a much larger clone lies one base away. The chain joins TRBV6-4 to TRBJ2-5, with D unresolved. This CDR3 region has 11 residues. Trimming stripped 6 bases from V and 2 bases from J, with 4 bases between. Germline V lookup: CDR1 MRHNA, CDR2 SNTAGT. The CDR3: CASSKQETQYF. The CDR3 DNA sequence: TGTGCCAGCAGCAAACAAGAGACCCAGTACTTC.

The chain is built from TRBV29-1 and TRBJ1-1; possibly TRBD1 for D (5 bases). Germline V gives CDR1 SQVTM, CDR2 ANQGSEA. Trimming took off 2 bases at V and 3 bases at J, with 10 bases between the two ends. The CDR3 sequence is 13 residues long. In DNA, the CDR3 is TGCAGCGTTGAAAGACAGCGGGACACTGAAGCTTTCTTT. This translates into CSVERQRDTEAFF.

The chain links TRBV2 to TRBJ1-2; TRBD1 matches at 7 bases. Germline V gene data show CDR1 as SNHLY and CDR2 as FYNNEI. The CDR3 runs 12 residues. J lost 7 bases, V lost 4 bases, and 3 bases had no gene match. CDR3 residues: CASSAQGSGYTF. The CDR3 DNA is TGTGCCAGCAGTGCACAGGGGAGTGGCTACACCTTC.

This clone was found a few times. Other DNA sequences in this sample translate to the same CDR3. The chain joins TRBV20-1 to TRBJ1-4; D gene unclear. The CDR3 spans 11 residues. V was shortened by 2 bases and J by 5 bases, with 3 bases between the two germline ends. Per germline, CDR1 DFQATT and CDR2 SNEGSKA (reference sequence). The CDR3 spells CSARLNEKLFF. CDR3 DNA: TGCAGTGCTAGATTGAATGAAAAACTGTTTTTT.

There are a few counts of this clone. A single base separates this from a much larger clone, so it may be a read error. Other DNA sequences of this sample code for an identical CDR3. CDR3 amino acids: CASSERRTEAFF. DNA of the CDR3: TGTGCTAGCAGTGAGAGGAGAACTGAAGCTTTCTTT. V is TRBV28 and J is TRBJ1-1; D not certain. Germline CDR1 reads MDHEN; CDR2 reads SYDVKM. The CDR3 is 12 amino acids. The full variable domain, in which reference TRBV28 and TRBJ1-1 provide the parts outside the CDR3, is DVKVTQSSRYLVKRTGEKVFLECVQDMDHENMFWYRQDPGLGLRLIYFSYDVKMKEKGDIPEGYSVSREKKERFSLILESASTNQTSMYLCASSERRTEAFFGQGTRLTVV.

This clone is a singleton in its sample. The chain has TRBV19 and TRBJ2-3; no clear D gene. Germline loops: CDR1 LNHDA, CDR2 SQIVND (reference sequence). The V end lost 9 bases, the J end lost 0 bases, and 19 bases lay between the germline ends. The CDR3 runs 16 residues. This chain's CDR3 is CARGPDGGPSTDTQYF. The CDR3 nucleotides read TGTGCCAGGGGCCCGGACGGCGGTCCCAGCACAGATACGCAGTATTTT.

This chain links TRBV29-1 with TRBJ2-7, with a weak D call TRBD2 (6 bases). Trimming took 6 bases from V and 4 from J, leaving 10 bases between them. The CDR3 spans 11 residues. CDR1 SQVTM and CDR2 ANQGSEA come from the germline V gene. The CDR3 nucleotides are TGCAGCGTGGGAGGACAATACGAGCAGTACTTC. This translates into CSVGGQYEQYF.

J is TRBJ2-1 and V is TRBV20-1; D gene uncertain. V was cut by 5 bases and J by 9 bases, with 8 bases left in between. The CDR3 length is 10 residues. Per germline, CDR1 DFQATT and CDR2 SNEGSKA (reference sequence). Written as DNA, the CDR3 is TGCAGTGCTGTTCGCCGTGAGCAGTTCTTC. Amino acids: CSAVRREQFF.

This clone showed up just a few times. This same CDR3 is encoded by further DNA sequences in the sample. The rearrangement joins TRBV5-6 to TRBJ2-6, with a tentative D call TRBD1 (5 bases). This CDR3 is built from 15 residues. V lost 2 bases and J lost 0, with 6 bases in between. Germline-derived CDR1 and CDR2 are SGHDT and YYEEEE. For the CDR3, the DNA is TGTGCCAGCAGCTTAGGGGCCTCTGGGGCCAACGTCCTGACTTTC. Its translation: CASSLGASGANVLTF.

The chain combines TRBV7-6 with TRBJ2-7, with D perhaps matching TRBD1 or TRBD2 (5 bases each). The CDR3 is 15 residues long. Germline assignment: CDR1 SGHVS and CDR2 FNYEAQ. Between the trimmed V and J ends, which lost 1 base and 1 base, there was a span of 11 bases. DNA of the CDR3: TGTGCCAGCAGCTTAGTGGGAGAGGGGTCCTACGAGCAGTACTTC. Translated, it gives CASSLVGEGSYEQYF.

The chain combines TRBV5-1 with TRBJ2-7; 8 bases map to TRBD1. CDR3 length: 14 amino acids. Germline V gene sequence: CDR1 SGHRS, CDR2 YFSETQ. The trim removed 7 bases at V and 1 base at J, leaving 7 bases unmatched. The CDR3 nucleotides read TGCGCCAGCGGTGGACAGGGCCATTCCTACGAGCAGTACTTC. It encodes CASGGQGHSYEQYF.

The V call is TRBV7-9, the J call TRBJ2-5; weak D call: TRBD2 (6 bases). The DNA end is more similar to TRBJ2-7, so the J call may be wrong. This CDR3 contains 14 residues. The germline gives CDR1 SEHNR, CDR2 FQNEAQ (reference sequence). The CDR3 is CASSPDGEVYEQYF. The DNA for the CDR3 is TGTGCCAGCAGCCCCGACGGGGAGGTCTACGAGCAGTACTTC.

The CDR3 DNA sequence: TGTGCCAGTAGTGATTACCAGGGGGTCGGGAGGGGCTACACCTTC. As protein: CASSDYQGVGRGYTF. The rearrangement links TRBV19 to TRBJ1-2; TRBD1 agrees at 7 bases. From germline, CDR1 is LNHDA and CDR2 SQIVND (reference sequence). The CDR3 has 15 residues. J lost 8 bases, V lost 5 bases, and 14 bases had no gene match.

The chain couples TRBV14 to TRBJ2-4, with TRBD2 identical over 13 bases. This CDR3 has 16 amino acids. J was trimmed by 7 bases and V by 3 bases; bases with no gene match: 6. Germline CDR1 SGHDN, CDR2 FVKESK. The CDR3 nucleotides are TGTGCCAGCAGCCACACTAGCGGGAGGGCGGCGAACATTCAGTACTTC. Translation: CASSHTSGRAANIQYF.

About this clone itself: Other DNA sequences in the same sample also yield this CDR3. The rearrangement joins TRBV6-6 to TRBJ2-3; 7 nucleotides align to TRBD1. Germline trimming cut 6 bases from V and 3 bases from J; bases unmatched to any gene: 6. This CDR3 contains 14 residues. Per germline, CDR1 MNHNY and CDR2 SVGAGI (reference sequence). This chain's CDR3 is CASRPTGSTDTQYF. CDR3 nucleotides: TGTGCCAGCAGACCGACAGGGTCAACAGATACGCAGTATTTT.

V and J are TRBV2 and TRBJ2-7, with a weak D call TRBD2 (5 bases). Germline CDR1 is SNHLY and CDR2 is FYNNEI. Trimming stripped 10 bases from V and 1 base from J, with 14 bases between. The CDR3 has 13 amino acids. In DNA form, the CDR3 reads TGTGCCACTGTGTGGGAGATGTCCTACGAGCAGTACTTC. It encodes CATVWEMSYEQYF.

As concerns this clone: The identical CDR3 is also encoded by other nucleotide sequences in the sample. This chain links TRBV2 with TRBJ1-5, with TRBD1 matching over 8 bases. The length of the CDR3 is 14 residues. V lost 6 bases, J lost 6 bases, and 7 bases stayed unmatched. Germline assignment: CDR1 SNHLY and CDR2 FYNNEI. The CDR3 loop reads CASSPGQGGQPQHF. CDR3 DNA sequence: TGTGCCAGCAGCCCCGGACAGGGCGGTCAGCCCCAGCATTTT.

This chain connects TRBV28 to TRBJ1-3; TRBD1 agrees at 7 bases. V lost 7 bases to trimming and J lost 4 bases; unmatched junction nucleotides: 25. Germline V gene sequence: CDR1 MDHEN, CDR2 SYDVKM. The CDR3 runs to 20 residues. CDR3 region: CASKSHFGQVPSLRGNTIYF. CDR3 nucleotides: TGTGCCAGCAAATCCCATTTTGGACAGGTTCCCTCTCTCAGAGGAAACACCATATATTTT.

The chain has TRBV9 and TRBJ2-3, with 14 bases that match TRBD2. In germline, CDR1 is SGDLS, CDR2 YYNGEE. This CDR3 is 15 amino acids long. Trimming at V came to 8 bases and at J to 6 bases, leaving 8 bases not matched to a gene. Here the CDR3 DNA reads TGTGCCAGTCCCGGGACTAGCGGGAGACCCGATACGCAGTATTTT. Translation: CASPGTSGRPDTQYF.

This chain connects TRBV4-1 to TRBJ2-7, with 8 bases aligning to TRBD2. Germline CDR1 reads MGHRA; CDR2 reads YSYEKL. The CDR3 has 15 residues. The J segment lost 6 bases and the V segment lost 1 base, leaving 8 bases of the junction unmatched. The CDR3 here is CASSQAWREDREQYF. The CDR3 coding sequence is TGCGCCAGCAGCCAAGCTTGGCGGGAGGACCGCGAGCAGTACTTC.

The chain has TRBV7-3 and TRBJ1-2; TRBD1 is a possible D gene (5 bases). This CDR3 has 14 residues. Germline V gene sequence: CDR1 SGHTA, CDR2 FQGTGA. V was pared by 1 base and J by 8 bases, with 14 bases between. The CDR3 loop is CASSLNIGAEGYTF. CDR3 DNA sequence: TGTGCCAGCAGCTTAAATATCGGGGCCGAGGGCTACACCTTC.